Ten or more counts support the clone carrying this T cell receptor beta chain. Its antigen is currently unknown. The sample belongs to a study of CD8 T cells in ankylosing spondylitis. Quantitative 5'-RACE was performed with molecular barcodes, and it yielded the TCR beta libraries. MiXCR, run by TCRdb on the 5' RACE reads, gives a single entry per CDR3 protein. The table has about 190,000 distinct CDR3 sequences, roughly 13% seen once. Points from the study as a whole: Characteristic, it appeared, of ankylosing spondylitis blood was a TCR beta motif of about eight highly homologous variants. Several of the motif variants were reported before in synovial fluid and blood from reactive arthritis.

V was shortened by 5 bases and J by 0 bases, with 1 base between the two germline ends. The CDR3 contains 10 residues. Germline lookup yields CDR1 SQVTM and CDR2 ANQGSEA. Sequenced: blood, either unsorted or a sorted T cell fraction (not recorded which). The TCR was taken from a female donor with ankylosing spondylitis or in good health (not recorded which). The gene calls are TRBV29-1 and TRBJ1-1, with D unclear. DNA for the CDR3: TGCAGCGTTATGAACACTGAAGCTTTCTTT. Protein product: CSVMNTEAFF.